The 20 T cell receptor beta chains reported below all come from one sample, sequenced in a study of beta chain features in type 1 diabetes. Investigators reverse transcribed all isolated RNA, so they sequenced expressed TCRB transcripts. Clones were read by immunoSEQ multiplex PCR, and TCRdb kept only the in-frame ones, dropping some. The sample includes roughly 300,000 clones, roughly an eighth of them seen just once. Their cognate antigens are unknown. Whole-study results and caveats: Shortening of TCRB CDR3s, moderate but significant, appeared in all four CD4+ subsets of Type 1 diabetes patients.

Sequencing was carried out using naive CD4+ T cells from blood. Receptors were obtained from a man aged 30-40 years with type 1 diabetes.

This clone showed up just a few times. The chain employs TRBV27 and TRBJ1-5; 8 nucleotides agree with TRBD1. V gave up 5 bases and J gave up 1 base; unmatched junction bases: 4. CDR3 length: 15 amino acids. The germline CDR1 and CDR2 sequences are MNHEY and SMNVEV (reference sequence). The CDR3 bases are TGTGCCAGCAGTACACAGGGGGAAAGCAATCAGCCCCAGCATTTT. Translating it yields CASSTQGESNQPQHF.

This clone came up a few times. The chain is built from TRBV4-3 and TRBJ2-4, with D possibly matching TRBD1 (6 bases). Germline V gene data show CDR1 as LGHNA and CDR2 as YSLEER. Deletions cut 3 bases from V and 13 bases from J, with 22 bases between. The CDR3 has 15 residues. The CDR3 loop reads CASSHTGTRSSLQYF. The CDR3, as DNA: TGCGCCAGCAGCCACACCGGGACAAGATCCTCTCTCCAGTACTTC.

This clone appeared a few times. The J gene is TRBJ2-5, the V gene TRBV7-2; D is unresolved. V lost 4 bases to trimming and J lost 2 bases, with 8 bases between them. Germline values: CDR1 SGHTA, CDR2 FQGNSA. CDR3 length equals 13 residues. The CDR3 DNA reads TGTGCCAGCAGCTCCCGGGTACAAGAGACCCAGTACTTC. It specifies CASSSRVQETQYF.

This clone was picked up a small number of times. The chain recombines TRBV12-5 with TRBJ2-1; 11 bases fit TRBD1. V shed 6 bases, J shed 5 bases, and the junction held 6 bases outside the gene matches. Per germline, CDR1 LGHNT and CDR2 FRNRAP. The CDR3 totals 15 residues. CDR3 sequence reads: CASGSGQGENNEQFF. The CDR3, as DNA: TGTGCTAGTGGCTCGGGACAGGGGGAAAACAATGAGCAGTTCTTC.

This clone came up once. As DNA, the CDR3 is TGCGCCAGCAGCGACAGGGGGCGAGCAGATACGCAGTATTTT. This sequence encodes CASSDRGRADTQYF. The chain couples TRBV4-1 to TRBJ2-3; TRBD1 matches at 10 bases. The CDR3 has 14 residues. Germline-derived CDR1 and CDR2 are MGHRA and YSYEKL. V shed 5 bases and J 4 bases; nucleotides not matched to a gene: 3.

The rearrangement links TRBV11-2 to TRBJ2-1; 13 bases are shared with TRBD2. Germline values: CDR1 SGHAT, CDR2 FQNNGV. The CDR3 sequence is 15 residues long. After removal of 7 bases from V and 7 bases from J, the junction contained 7 bases not matched to a gene. CDR3 protein: CASNRALAGGNEQFF. The CDR3 DNA sequence: TGTGCCAGCAACCGGGCACTAGCGGGAGGGAATGAGCAGTTCTTC.

This clone was seen only a few times. The genes are TRBV5-4 and TRBJ2-1, with TRBD1 matching over 8 bases. Losses at the gene ends were 3 bases for V and 6 bases for J; bases not matched to a gene: 2. The CDR3 loop spans 13 amino acids. Germline V gives CDR1 SGHNT, CDR2 YYREEE (reference sequence). CDR3 coding DNA: TGTGCCAGCAGCTCAACAGGGGGCAATGAGCAGTTCTTC. Protein: CASSSTGGNEQFF.

The V and J genes are TRBV28 and TRBJ2-7, with 10 bases lining up with TRBD1. CDR3 size: 15 residues. The J segment lost 2 bases and the V segment lost 4 bases, leaving 5 bases of the junction unmatched. From germline, CDR1 is MDHEN and CDR2 SYDVKM. The CDR3 region has the DNA TGTGCCAGCAGTTCGGGACAGGGGAGAACCTACGAGCAGTACTTC. Translation gives CASSSGQGRTYEQYF.

This clone was observed a handful of times. The rearrangement joins TRBV7-9 to TRBJ2-1; no definite D call. CDR3 length: 11 residues. V gave up 7 bases and J gave up 8 bases, with 9 bases separating them. CDR1 and CDR2 from the germline V gene are SEHNR and FQNEAQ (reference sequence). CDR3 region: CASTPFDEQFF. The CDR3 DNA is TGTGCCAGCACCCCTTTTGATGAGCAGTTCTTC.

This sequence joins TRBV5-1 and TRBJ2-2, with a possible D match to TRBD1 (6 bases). Per the germline V gene, CDR1 is SGHRS and CDR2 is YFSETQ. The germline V and J ends were trimmed by 6 bases and 6 bases, with 15 bases remaining between them. The CDR3 runs 14 residues. The CDR3 reads CASIGTTTPGELFF. The CDR3 nucleotides are TGCGCCAGCATTGGGACAACTACACCCGGGGAGCTGTTTTTT.

The J gene is TRBJ1-5, the V gene TRBV18; 9 positions match TRBD1. Germline loops: CDR1 KGHSH, CDR2 LQKENI. Trimming cost V 1 base and J 7 bases; bases outside gene matches: 5. This CDR3 has 15 amino acids. This CDR3 reads CASSPQDRGGQPQHF. DNA for the CDR3: TGTGCCAGCTCACCACAGGACAGGGGAGGGCAGCCCCAGCATTTT.

V and J are TRBV10-3 and TRBJ2-7; the D gene is possibly TRBD2 (6 bases). This CDR3 comprises 11 residues. From germline, CDR1 is ENHRY and CDR2 SYGVKD. Trimming took off 4 bases at V and 6 bases at J, with 7 bases between the two ends. The CDR3 DNA follows: TGTGCCATCAGTGCGGGAGTCGAGCAGTACTTC. Protein: CAISAGVEQYF.

This clone was counted only a few times. The chain combines TRBV30 with TRBJ2-7, with 8 bases matching TRBD1. The V segment lost 5 bases and the J segment 3 bases; nucleotides outside the gene matches: 12. CDR1 GTSNPN and CDR2 SVGIG come from the germline V gene (reference sequence). The CDR3 runs 15 residues. As DNA, the CDR3 is TGTGCCTGGGCCACCTTGACAGGGGCTTTCTACGAGCAGTACTTC. Protein: CAWATLTGAFYEQYF.

V usage is TRBV5-1 and J usage is TRBJ2-7; 11 positions match TRBD1. There are 17 residues in the CDR3. The junction had 15 bases not matched to a gene; V was cut back by 3 bases and J by 7 bases. The germline V gene encodes CDR1 SGHRS and CDR2 YFSETQ. In DNA, the CDR3 is TGCGCCAGCAGCTCCGACCCATTAGGACAGGGGGCAAAAGAGCAGTACTTC. As protein: CASSSDPLGQGAKEQYF.

This clone was found a few times. The V gene is TRBV14, the J gene TRBJ2-5; D not resolved. V gave up 1 base and J gave up 4 bases, with 7 bases separating them. Germline V CDR1 and CDR2: SGHDN, FVKESK. CDR3 size: 13 residues. CDR3 protein: CASSQAVPETQYF. CDR3 nucleotides: TGTGCCAGCAGCCAAGCAGTGCCAGAGACCCAGTACTTC.

The chain couples TRBV7-3 to TRBJ2-2; D not resolved. The CDR3 runs 13 residues. Germline values: CDR1 SGHTA, CDR2 FQGTGA. V lost 5 bases, J lost 4 bases, and 8 bases lay in between. The CDR3 protein is CASSPQATGELFF. CDR3 nucleotide sequence: TGTGCCAGCAGCCCTCAGGCCACCGGGGAGCTGTTTTTT.

This clone was observed a few times. The CDR3 protein is CASSLNGHEAFF. The CDR3 DNA follows: TGCGCCAGCAGCTTGAACGGACATGAAGCTTTCTTT. V usage is TRBV5-1 and J usage is TRBJ1-1, with D perhaps TRBD1 (5 bases). Per germline, CDR1 SGHRS and CDR2 YFSETQ. The CDR3 covers 12 residues. Trimming removed 1 base at V and 7 bases at J, with 8 bases between. Full variable domain (outside the CDR3, taken from reference TRBV5-1 and TRBJ1-1): KAGVTQTPRYLIKTRGQQVTLSCSPISGHRSVSWYQQTPGQGLQFLFEYFSETQRNKGNFPGRFSGRQFSNSRSEMNVSTLELGDSALYLCASSLNGHEAFFGQGTRLTVV.

The chain couples TRBV2 to TRBJ1-1; 8 nucleotides agree with TRBD1. In germline, CDR1 is SNHLY, CDR2 FYNNEI. Unmatched junction bases numbered 2, after V lost 3 bases and J lost 8 bases. The CDR3 is 12 amino acids. The CDR3 DNA follows: TGTGCCAGCAGTGATGGGGACAGGGAAGCTTTCTTT. Translation: CASSDGDREAFF.

The chain recombines TRBV7-8 with TRBJ2-7; D unresolved. CDR3 length: 13 residues. The germline CDR1 and CDR2 sequences are SGHVS and FQNEAQ. The germline V and J ends were trimmed by 3 bases and 2 bases, with 8 bases remaining between them. DNA for the CDR3: TGTGCCAGCAGCTTGGAGCCCACCTACGAGCAGTACTTC. Translation: CASSLEPTYEQYF. The entire variable domain, with the rest obtained from reference TRBV7-8 and TRBJ2-7, is as follows: GAGVSQSPRYKVAKRGQDVALRCDPISGHVSLFWYQQALGQGPEFLTYFQNEAQLDKSGLPSDRFFAERPEGSVSTLKIQRTQQEDSAVYLCASSLEPTYEQYFGPGTRLTVT.

This chain joins TRBV5-5 and TRBJ1-1; TRBD1 matches 7 bases. CDR1 and CDR2 (germline): SGHKS, YYEKEE (reference sequence). The CDR3 length is 15 residues. V trimming: 2 bases; J trimming: 3 bases; junction bases outside the gene matches: 7. The CDR3 bases are TGTGCCAGCAGCTTACCAGGGGGTTGGGACACTGAAGCTTTCTTT. Encoded protein: CASSLPGGWDTEAFF.